This T cell receptor beta chain was identified during a study of blood T cell repertoires in COVID-19. Study overall: The United States, Italy and Spain provided the acute and convalescent COVID-19 samples. PBMCs, B-cell-depleted T cells, or T cells were the source of the cDNA or gDNA that made up the material.

There are a few counts of this clone. In the authors' methods: Quantification of nucleated cells was approximated via reference gene primer amplification. Repertoires were generated with immunoSEQ multiplex PCR, while TCRdb's copy carries only in-frame clones and drops some. Clone size and the V and J calls come from that table; the DNA yielded D and trimming. Among roughly 100,000 clones listed, over 55% were seen once. This CDR3 is built from 18 residues. V lost 2 bases and J lost 3, with 19 bases in between. Germline lookup yields CDR1 SGHVT and CDR2 SQSDAQ. The chain recombines TRBV7-4 with TRBJ1-4; the D gene is possibly TRBD1 (5 bases). The source is a human donor with acute or convalescent COVID-19. The donor label of this sample is uncertain. What was sequenced was peripheral blood. CDR3 in amino acids: CASSLPGVTGTPNEKLFF. CDR3 nucleotide sequence: TGTGCCAGCAGCTTACCTGGGGTGACCGGGACTCCTAATGAAAAACTGTTTTTT. Full variable domain (rest looked up from reference TRBV7-4 and TRBJ1-4): GAGVSQSPRYKVAKRGRDVALRCDSISGHVTLYWYRQTLGQGSEVLTYSQSDAQRDKSGRPSGRFSAERPERSVSTLKIQRTEQGDSAVYLCASSLPGVTGTPNEKLFFGSGTQLSVL.